This record concerns one T cell receptor beta chain sequence. Antigen: not known. The PCR contained 60 Vbeta and 13 Jbeta primers. Method: immunoSEQ multiplex PCR; TCRdb's copy keeps in-frame clones and lacks some. The table has roughly 160,000 clones, roughly 79% seen once. The sample is drawn from a study of cytomegalovirus exposure and HLA in healthy donors. Overall study context: Around 89 million unique TCRs from HLA-typed donors made up an early data release. The study's findings and limits: In vitro experiments confirmed that a few CMV-associated chains were specific for CMV antigens. According to an earlier analysis, most TCR beta V segments yielded productive rearrangements about 87% or about 30% of the time. Researchers had no immune exposure information except CMV serostatus available.

Source material: PBMCs. This receptor was taken from a woman aged 45-60 years in good health and CMV-seronegative.

The chain's CDR3 is CASSYAPEGGGDGYTF. The DNA for the CDR3 is TGTGCCAGCAGTTACGCTCCGGAGGGGGGAGGGGATGGCTACACCTTC. The chain employs TRBV6-6 and TRBJ1-2; D possibly corresponds to TRBD1 (6 bases). The CDR3 sequence is 16 residues long. Trimming removed 2 bases from V and 6 bases from J, with 19 bases in between. Germline V gene sequence: CDR1 MNHNY, CDR2 SVGAGI (reference sequence).